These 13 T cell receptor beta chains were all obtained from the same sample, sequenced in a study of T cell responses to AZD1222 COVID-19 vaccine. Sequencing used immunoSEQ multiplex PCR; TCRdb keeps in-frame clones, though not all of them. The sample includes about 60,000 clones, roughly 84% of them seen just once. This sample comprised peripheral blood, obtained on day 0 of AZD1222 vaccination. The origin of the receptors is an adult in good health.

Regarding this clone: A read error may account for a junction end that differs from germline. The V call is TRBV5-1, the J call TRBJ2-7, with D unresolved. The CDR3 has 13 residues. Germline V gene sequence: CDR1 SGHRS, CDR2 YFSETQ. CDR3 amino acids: CASRLLDPYEQYF. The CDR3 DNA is TGCGCCAGCCGCTTATTGGATCCCTACGAGCAGTACTTC.

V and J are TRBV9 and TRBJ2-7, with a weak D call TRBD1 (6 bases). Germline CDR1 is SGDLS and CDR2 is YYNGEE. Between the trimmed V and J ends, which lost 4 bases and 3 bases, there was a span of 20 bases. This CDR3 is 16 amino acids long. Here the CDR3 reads CASSSRQDLFIYEQYF. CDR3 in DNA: TGTGCCAGCAGCAGCCGACAGGACCTATTCATCTACGAGCAGTACTTC.

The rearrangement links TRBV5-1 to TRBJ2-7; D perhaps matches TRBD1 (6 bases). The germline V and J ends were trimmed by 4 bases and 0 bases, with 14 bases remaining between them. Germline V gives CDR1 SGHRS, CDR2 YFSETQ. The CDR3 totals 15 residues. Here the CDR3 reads CASSVTGLRSYEQYF. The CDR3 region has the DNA TGCGCCAGCAGCGTTACAGGGTTGCGCTCCTACGAGCAGTACTTC.

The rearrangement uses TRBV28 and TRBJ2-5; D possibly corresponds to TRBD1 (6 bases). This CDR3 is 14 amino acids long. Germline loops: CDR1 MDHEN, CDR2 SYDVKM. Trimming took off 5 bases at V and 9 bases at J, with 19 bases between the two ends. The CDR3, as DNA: TGTGCCAGCAGTCAACCCTTGGGGGCCGGGGCCCAGTACTTC. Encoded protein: CASSQPLGAGAQYF.

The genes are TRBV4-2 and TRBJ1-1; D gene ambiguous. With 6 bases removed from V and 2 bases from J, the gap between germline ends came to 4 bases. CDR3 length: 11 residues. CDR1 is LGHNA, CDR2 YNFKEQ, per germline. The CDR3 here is CASRDNTEAFF. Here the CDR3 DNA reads TGTGCCAGCAGAGATAACACTGAAGCTTTCTTT.

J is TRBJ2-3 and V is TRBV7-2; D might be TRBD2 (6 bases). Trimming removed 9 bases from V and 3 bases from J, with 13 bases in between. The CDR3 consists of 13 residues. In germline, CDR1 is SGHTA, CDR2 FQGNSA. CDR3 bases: TGTGCCAGAGGGACGGGGGATACAGATACGCAGTATTTT. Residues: CARGTGDTDTQYF.

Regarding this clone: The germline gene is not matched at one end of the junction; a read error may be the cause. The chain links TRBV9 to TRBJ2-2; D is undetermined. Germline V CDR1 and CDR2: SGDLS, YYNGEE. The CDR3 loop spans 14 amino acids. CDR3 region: CASSASPNTGELFF. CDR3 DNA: TGTGCCAGCAGCGCGAGCCCGAATACCGGGGAGCTGTTTTTT. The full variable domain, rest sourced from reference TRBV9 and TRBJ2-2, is DSGVTQTPKHLITATGQRVTLRCSPRSGDLSVYWYQQSLDQGLQFLIQYYNGEERAKGNILERFSAQQFPDLHSELNLSSLELGDSALYFCASSASPNTGELFFGEGSRLTVL.

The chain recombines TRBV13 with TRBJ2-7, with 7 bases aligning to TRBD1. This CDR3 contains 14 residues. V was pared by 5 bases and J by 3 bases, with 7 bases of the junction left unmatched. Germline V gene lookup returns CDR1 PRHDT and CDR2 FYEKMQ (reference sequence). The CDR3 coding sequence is TGTGCCAGCAGCGTAATGACAGGGAGCTACGAGCAGTACTTC. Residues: CASSVMTGSYEQYF.

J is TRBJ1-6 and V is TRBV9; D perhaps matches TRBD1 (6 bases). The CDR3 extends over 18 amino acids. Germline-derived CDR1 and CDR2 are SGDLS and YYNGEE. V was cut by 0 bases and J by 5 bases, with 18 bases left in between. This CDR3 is CASSVAPGTPNHNSPLHF. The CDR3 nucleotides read TGTGCCAGCAGCGTAGCTCCCGGGACACCGAACCATAATTCACCCCTCCACTTT.

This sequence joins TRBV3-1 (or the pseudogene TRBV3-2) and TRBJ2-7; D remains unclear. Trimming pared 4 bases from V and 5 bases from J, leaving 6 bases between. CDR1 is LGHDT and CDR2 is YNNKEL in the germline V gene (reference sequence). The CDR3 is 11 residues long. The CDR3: CASSPGHEQYF. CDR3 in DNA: TGTGCCAGCAGCCCTGGCCACGAGCAGTACTTC.

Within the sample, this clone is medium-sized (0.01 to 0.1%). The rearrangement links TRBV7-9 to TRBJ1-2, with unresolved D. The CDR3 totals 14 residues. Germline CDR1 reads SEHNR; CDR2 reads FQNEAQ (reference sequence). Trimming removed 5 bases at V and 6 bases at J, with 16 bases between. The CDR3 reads CASSPSRLDDGYTF. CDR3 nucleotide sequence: TGTGCCAGCAGCCCCTCAAGATTGGACGATGGCTACACCTTC. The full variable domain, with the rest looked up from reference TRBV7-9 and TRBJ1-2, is DTGVSQNPRHKITKRGQNVTFRCDPISEHNRLYWYRQTLGQGPEFLTYFQNEAQLEKSRLLSDRFSAERPKGSFSTLEIQRTEQGDSAMYLCASSPSRLDDGYTFGSGTRLTVV.

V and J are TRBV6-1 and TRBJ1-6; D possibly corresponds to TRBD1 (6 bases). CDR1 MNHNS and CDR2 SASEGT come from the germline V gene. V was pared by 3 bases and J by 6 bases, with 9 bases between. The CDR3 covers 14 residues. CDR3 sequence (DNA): TGTGCCAGCAGTGAGGGGGGCTTTAATTCACCCCTCCACTTT. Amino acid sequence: CASSEGGFNSPLHF.

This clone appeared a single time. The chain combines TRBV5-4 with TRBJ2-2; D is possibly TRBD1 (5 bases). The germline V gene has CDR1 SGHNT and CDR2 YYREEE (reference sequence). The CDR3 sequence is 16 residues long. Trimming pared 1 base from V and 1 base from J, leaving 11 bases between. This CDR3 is CASSLFRERNTGELFF. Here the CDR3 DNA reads TGTGCCAGCAGCTTGTTCAGGGAAAGGAACACCGGGGAGCTGTTTTTT.